This T cell receptor (beta chain) comes out of a study of blood T cells in healthy people across ages. A remark on this clonotype: One end of the junction does not line up with germline, which may come from a read error.

A J-beta primer mix and a sample-barcoded 5' primer were used in a second PCR of roughly 6 to 12 cycles. Researchers report that a template-switch adaptor with 12 random nucleotides tagged each cDNA molecule. TCRdb reprocessed the 5' RACE reads via MiXCR and lists one record per CDR3 protein. The data hold some 790,000 distinct CDR3 sequences, with under 35% observed a single time. The CDR3 runs 14 residues. Germline CDR1 is SGHDN and CDR2 is FVKESK. In each sample, at least 6 million PBMCs were isolated. The total RNA that was extracted per sample amounted to at least 6 micrograms. Specimen: blood. The chain combines TRBV14 with TRBJ2-3, with TRBD1 as a possible D gene (7 bases). This receptor was taken from a woman aged 80 or older in good health. The CDR3 nucleotides read TGTGCCAGCAGCCAAGTTCGGGGGACAGATGCGCAGTATTTT. Its protein product is CASSQVRGTDAQYF. The full variable domain, with the rest looked up from reference TRBV14 and TRBJ2-3, is EAGVTQFPSHSVIEKGQTVTLRCDPISGHDNLYWYRRVMGKEIKFLLHFVKESKQDESGMPNNRFLAERTGGTYSTLKVQPAELEDSGVYFCASSQVRGTDAQYFGPGTRLTVL.